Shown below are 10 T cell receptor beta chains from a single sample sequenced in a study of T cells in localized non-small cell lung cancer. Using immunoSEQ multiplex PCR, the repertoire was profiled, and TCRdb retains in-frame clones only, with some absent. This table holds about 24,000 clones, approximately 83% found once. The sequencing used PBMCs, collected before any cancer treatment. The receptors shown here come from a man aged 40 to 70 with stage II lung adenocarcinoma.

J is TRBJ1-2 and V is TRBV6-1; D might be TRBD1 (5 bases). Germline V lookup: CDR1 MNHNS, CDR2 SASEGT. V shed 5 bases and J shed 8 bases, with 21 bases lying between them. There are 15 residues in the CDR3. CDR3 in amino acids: CASSLGGGSEGGYTF. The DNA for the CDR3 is TGTGCCAGCAGTCTGGGGGGAGGCTCGGAAGGGGGCTACACCTTC.

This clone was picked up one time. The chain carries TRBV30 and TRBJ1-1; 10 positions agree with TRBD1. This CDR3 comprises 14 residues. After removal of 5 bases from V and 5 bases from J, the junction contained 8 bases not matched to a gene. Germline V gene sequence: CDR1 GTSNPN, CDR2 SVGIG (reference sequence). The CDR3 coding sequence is TGTGCCTGGGAATTAGACAGGGGGCGTACTGAAGCTTTCTTT. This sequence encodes CAWELDRGRTEAFF.

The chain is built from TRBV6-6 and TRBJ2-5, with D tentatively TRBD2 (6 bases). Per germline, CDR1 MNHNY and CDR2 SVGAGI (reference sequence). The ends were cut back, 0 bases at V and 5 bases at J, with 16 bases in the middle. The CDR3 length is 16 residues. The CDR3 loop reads CASSYSKGGGEETQYF. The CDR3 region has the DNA TGTGCCAGCAGTTACTCGAAGGGCGGCGGGGAGGAGACCCAGTACTTC.

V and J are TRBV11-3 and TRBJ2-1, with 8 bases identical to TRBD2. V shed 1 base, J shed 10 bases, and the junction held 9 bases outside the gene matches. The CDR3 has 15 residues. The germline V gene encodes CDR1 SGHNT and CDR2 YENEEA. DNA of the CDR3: TGTGCCAGCAGCTTAGTATTGGCTAGCGGGTCAGAGCAGTTCTTC. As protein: CASSLVLASGSEQFF.

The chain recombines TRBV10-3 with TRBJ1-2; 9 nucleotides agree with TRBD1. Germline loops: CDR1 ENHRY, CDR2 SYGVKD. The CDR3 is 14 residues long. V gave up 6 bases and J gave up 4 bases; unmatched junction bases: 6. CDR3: CAISGGQGTYGYTF. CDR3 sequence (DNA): TGTGCCATCAGCGGAGGACAGGGGACCTATGGCTACACCTTC.

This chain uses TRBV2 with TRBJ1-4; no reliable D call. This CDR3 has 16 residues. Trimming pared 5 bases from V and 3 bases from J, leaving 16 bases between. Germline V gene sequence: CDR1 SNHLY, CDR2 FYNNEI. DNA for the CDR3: TGTGCCAGCAGTCCATTCCTACCTCGCTCTAATGAAAAACTGTTTTTT. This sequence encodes CASSPFLPRSNEKLFF.

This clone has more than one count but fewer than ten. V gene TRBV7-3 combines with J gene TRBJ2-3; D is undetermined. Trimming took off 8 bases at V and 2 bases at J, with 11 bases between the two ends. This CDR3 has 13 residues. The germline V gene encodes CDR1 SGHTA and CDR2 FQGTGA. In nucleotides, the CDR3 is TGTGCCAGCCGTCTAGACATCACAGATACGCAGTATTTT. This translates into CASRLDITDTQYF.

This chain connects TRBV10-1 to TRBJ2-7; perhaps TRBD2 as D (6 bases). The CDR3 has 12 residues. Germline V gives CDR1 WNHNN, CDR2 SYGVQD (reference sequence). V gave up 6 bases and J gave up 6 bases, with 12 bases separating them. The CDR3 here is CASSRGSAEQYF. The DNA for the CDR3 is TGCGCCAGCAGCCGGGGGTCTGCCGAGCAGTACTTC.

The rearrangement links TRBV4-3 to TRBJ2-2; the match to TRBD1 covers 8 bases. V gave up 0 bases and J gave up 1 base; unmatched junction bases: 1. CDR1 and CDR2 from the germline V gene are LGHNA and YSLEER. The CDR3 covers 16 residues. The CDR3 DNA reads TGCGCCAGCAGCCAAGATGGGACAGGGAACACCGGGGAGCTGTTTTTT. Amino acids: CASSQDGTGNTGELFF.

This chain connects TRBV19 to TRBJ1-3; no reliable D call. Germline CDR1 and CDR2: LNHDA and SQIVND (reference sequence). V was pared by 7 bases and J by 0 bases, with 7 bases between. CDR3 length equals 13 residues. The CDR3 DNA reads TGTGCCAGTACGGTCGACTCTGGAAACACCATATATTTT. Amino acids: CASTVDSGNTIYF.